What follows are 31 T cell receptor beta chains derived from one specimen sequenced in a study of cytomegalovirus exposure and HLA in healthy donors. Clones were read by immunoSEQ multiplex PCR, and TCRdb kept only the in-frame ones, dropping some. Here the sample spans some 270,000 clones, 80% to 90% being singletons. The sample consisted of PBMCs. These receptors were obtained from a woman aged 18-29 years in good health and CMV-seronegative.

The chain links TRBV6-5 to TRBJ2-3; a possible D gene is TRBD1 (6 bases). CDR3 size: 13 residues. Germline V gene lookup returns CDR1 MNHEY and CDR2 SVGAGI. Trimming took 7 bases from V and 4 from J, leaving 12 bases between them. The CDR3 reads CASTGGGPDTQYF. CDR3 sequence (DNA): TGTGCCAGCACTGGGGGCGGTCCAGATACGCAGTATTTT.

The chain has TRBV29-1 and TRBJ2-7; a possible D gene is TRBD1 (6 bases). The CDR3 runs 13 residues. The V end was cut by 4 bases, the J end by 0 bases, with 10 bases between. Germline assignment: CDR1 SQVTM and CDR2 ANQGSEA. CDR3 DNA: TGCAGCGTTGGGGGGCAGATCTCCTACGAGCAGTACTTC. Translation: CSVGGQISYEQYF.

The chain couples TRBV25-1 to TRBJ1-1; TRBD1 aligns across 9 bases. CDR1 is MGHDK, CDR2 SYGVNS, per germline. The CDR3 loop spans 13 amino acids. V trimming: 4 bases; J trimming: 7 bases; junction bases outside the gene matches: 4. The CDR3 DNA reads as TGTGCCAGCAGTGTAACAGGGGGCGGTGAAGCTTTCTTT. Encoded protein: CASSVTGGGEAFF.

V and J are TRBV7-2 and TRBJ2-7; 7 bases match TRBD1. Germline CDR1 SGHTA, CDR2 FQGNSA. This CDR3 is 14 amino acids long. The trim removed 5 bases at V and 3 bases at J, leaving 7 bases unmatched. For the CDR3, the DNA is TGTGCCAGCAGCCCCCGACAGGGCCACTACGAGCAGTACTTC. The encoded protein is CASSPRQGHYEQYF.

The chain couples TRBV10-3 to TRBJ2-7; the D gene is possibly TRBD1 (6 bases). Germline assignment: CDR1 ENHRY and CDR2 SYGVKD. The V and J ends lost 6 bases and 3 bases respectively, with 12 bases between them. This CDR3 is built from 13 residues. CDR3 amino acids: CAISRQVNYEQYF. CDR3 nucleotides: TGTGCCATCAGCAGACAGGTCAACTACGAGCAGTACTTC.

Here the CDR3 reads CASSPGYTEAFF. DNA for the CDR3: TGCGCCAGCAGCCCAGGGTACACTGAAGCTTTCTTT. The V and J genes are TRBV5-1 and TRBJ1-1; D perhaps matches TRBD1 (5 bases). CDR1 and CDR2 (germline): SGHRS, YFSETQ. The V gene lost 4 bases and the J gene lost 3 bases, with 7 bases spanning the gap. This CDR3 has 12 amino acids.

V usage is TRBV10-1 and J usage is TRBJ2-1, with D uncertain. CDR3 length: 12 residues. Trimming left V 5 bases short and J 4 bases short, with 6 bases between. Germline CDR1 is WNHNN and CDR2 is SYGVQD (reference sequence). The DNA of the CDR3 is TGCGCCAGCAGTTCGAGGTACAATGAGCAGTTCTTC. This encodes CASSSRYNEQFF.

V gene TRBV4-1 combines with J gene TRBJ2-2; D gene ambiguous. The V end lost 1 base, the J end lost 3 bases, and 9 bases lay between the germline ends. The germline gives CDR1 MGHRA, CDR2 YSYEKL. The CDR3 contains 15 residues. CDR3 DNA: TGCGCCAGCAGCCAAGTTGACAAGGACACCGGGGAGCTGTTTTTT. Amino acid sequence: CASSQVDKDTGELFF.

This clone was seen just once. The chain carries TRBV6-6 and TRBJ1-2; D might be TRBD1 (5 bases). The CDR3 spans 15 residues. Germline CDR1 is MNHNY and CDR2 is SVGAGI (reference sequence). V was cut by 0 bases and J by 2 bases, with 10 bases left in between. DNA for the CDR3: TGTGCCAGCAGTTACTCGGCAGGGCGCAACTATGGCTACACCTTC. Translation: CASSYSAGRNYGYTF.

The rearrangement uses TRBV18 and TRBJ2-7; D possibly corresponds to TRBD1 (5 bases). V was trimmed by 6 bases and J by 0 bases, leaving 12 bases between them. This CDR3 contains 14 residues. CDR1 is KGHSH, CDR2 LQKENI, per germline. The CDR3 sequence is CASSIQDYSYEQYF. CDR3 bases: TGTGCCAGCTCCATACAGGATTACTCCTACGAGCAGTACTTC. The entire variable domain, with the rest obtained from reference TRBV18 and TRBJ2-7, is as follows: NAGVMQNPRHLVRRRGQEARLRCSPMKGHSHVYWYRQLPEEGLKFMVYLQKENIIDESGMPKERFSAEFPKEGPSILRIQQVVRGDSAAYFCASSIQDYSYEQYFGPGTRLTVT.

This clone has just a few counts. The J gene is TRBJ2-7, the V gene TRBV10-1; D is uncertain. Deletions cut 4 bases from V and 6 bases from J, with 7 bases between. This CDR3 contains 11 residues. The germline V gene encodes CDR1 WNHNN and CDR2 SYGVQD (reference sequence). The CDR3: CASSAGSEQYF. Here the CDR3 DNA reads TGCGCCAGCAGTGCGGGTTCCGAGCAGTACTTC.

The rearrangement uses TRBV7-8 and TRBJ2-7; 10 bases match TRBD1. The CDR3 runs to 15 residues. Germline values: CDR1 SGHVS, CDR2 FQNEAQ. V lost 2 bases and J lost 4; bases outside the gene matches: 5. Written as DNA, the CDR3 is TGTGCCAGCAGCTTAACCCGGGACAGGGGTTACGAGCAGTACTTC. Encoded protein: CASSLTRDRGYEQYF.

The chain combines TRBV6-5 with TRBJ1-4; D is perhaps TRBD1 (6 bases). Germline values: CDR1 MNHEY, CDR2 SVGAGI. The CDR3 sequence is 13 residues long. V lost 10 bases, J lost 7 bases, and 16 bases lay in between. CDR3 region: CATWTAWGEKLFF. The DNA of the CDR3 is TGTGCCACCTGGACAGCCTGGGGTGAAAAACTGTTTTTT.

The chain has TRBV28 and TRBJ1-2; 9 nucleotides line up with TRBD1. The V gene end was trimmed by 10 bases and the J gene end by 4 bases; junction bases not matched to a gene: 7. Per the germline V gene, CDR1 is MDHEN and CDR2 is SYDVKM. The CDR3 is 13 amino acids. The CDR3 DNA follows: TGTGCCATCACCGGGACAGGGAGCTATGGCTACACCTTC. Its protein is CAITGTGSYGYTF.

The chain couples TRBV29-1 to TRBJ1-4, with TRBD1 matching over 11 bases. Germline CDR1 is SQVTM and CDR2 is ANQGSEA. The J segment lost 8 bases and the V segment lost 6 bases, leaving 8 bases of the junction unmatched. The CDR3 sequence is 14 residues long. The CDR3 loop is CSVSGGQGEEKLFF. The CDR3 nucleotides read TGCAGCGTCAGTGGGGGACAGGGGGAGGAAAAACTGTTTTTT.

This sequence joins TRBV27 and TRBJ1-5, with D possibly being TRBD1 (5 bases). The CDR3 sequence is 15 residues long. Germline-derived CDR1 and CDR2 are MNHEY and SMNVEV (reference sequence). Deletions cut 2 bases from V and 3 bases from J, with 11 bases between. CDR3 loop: CASSLGGANNQPQHF. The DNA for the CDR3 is TGTGCCAGCAGTTTAGGAGGGGCGAACAATCAGCCCCAGCATTTT.

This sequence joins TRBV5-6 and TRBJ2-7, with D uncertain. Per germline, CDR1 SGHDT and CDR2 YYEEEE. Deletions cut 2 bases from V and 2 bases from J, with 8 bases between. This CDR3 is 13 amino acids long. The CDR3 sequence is CASSLQITYEQYF. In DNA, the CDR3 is TGTGCCAGCAGCTTACAGATCACCTACGAGCAGTACTTC.

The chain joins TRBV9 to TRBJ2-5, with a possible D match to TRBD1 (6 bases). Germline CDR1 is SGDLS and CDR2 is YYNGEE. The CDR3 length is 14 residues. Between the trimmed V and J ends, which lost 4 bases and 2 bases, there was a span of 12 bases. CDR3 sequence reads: CASSRYRDQETQYF. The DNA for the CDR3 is TGTGCCAGCAGCAGATACAGGGATCAAGAGACCCAGTACTTC.

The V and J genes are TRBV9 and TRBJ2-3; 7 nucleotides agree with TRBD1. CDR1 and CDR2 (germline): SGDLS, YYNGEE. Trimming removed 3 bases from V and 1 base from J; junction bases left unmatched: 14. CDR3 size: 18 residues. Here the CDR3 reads CASSEARQGLKGTDTQYF. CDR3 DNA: TGTGCCAGCAGCGAGGCACGACAGGGTCTGAAAGGCACAGATACGCAGTATTTT.

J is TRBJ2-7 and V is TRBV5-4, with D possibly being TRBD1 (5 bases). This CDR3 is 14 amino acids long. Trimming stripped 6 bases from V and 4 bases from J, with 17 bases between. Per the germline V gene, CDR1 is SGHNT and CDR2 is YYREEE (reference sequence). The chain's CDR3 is CASIPETETYEQYF. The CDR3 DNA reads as TGTGCCAGCATCCCCGAGACAGAAACTTACGAGCAGTACTTC.

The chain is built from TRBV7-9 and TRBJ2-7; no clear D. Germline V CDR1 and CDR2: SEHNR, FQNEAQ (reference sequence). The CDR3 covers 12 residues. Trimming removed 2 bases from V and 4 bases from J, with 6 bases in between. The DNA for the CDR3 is TGTGCCAGCAGCTTACAGGCGTACGAGCAGTACTTC. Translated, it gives CASSLQAYEQYF.

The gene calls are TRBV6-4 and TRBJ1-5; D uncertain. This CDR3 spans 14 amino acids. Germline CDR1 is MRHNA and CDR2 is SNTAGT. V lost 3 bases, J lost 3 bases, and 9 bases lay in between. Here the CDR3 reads CASSEGLDNQPQHF. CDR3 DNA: TGTGCCAGCAGTGAAGGACTGGACAATCAGCCCCAGCATTTT.

The CDR3 bases are TGCAGCGTTGCAGGCAGTCCAACCTACGAGCAGTACTTC. Its translation is CSVAGSPTYEQYF. This chain uses TRBV29-1 with TRBJ2-7; D unclear. The CDR3 runs 13 residues. Per germline, CDR1 SQVTM and CDR2 ANQGSEA. The V and J ends lost 4 bases and 2 bases respectively, with 12 bases between them.

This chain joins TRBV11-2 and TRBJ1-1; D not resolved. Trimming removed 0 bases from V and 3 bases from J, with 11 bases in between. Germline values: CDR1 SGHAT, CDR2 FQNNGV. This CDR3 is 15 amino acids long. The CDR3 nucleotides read TGTGCCAGCAGCTTAGATCTGAACATTTACACTGAAGCTTTCTTT. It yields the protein CASSLDLNIYTEAFF.

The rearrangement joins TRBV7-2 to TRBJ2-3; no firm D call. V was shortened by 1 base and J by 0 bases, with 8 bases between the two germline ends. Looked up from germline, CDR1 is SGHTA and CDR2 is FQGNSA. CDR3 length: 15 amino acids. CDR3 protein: CASSLGDTSTDTQYF. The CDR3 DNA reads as TGTGCCAGCAGCTTAGGAGATACTAGCACAGATACGCAGTATTTT.

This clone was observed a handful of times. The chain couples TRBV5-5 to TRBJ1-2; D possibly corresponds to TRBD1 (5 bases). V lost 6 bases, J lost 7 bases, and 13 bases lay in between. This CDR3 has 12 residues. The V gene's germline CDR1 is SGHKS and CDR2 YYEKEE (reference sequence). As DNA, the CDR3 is TGTGCCAGCAACCTAGTGGGACTTGGCTACACCTTC. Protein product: CASNLVGLGYTF.

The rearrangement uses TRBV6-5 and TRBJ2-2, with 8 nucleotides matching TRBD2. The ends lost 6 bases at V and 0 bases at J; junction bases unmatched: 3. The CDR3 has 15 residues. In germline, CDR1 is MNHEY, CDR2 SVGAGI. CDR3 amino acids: CASRKLAANTGELFF. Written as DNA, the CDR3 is TGTGCCAGCAGGAAACTAGCGGCGAACACCGGGGAGCTGTTTTTT.

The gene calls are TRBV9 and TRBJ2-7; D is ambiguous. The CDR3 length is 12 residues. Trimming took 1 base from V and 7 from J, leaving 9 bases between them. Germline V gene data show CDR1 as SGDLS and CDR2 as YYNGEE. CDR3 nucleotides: TGTGCCAGCAGCGTACCAGGCGAAGAGCAGTACTTC. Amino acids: CASSVPGEEQYF.

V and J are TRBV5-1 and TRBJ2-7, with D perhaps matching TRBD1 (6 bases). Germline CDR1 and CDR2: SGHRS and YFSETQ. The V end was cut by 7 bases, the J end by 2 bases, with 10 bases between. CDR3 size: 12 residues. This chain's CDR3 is CASGGDPYEQYF. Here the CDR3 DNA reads TGCGCCAGCGGGGGCGACCCCTACGAGCAGTACTTC.

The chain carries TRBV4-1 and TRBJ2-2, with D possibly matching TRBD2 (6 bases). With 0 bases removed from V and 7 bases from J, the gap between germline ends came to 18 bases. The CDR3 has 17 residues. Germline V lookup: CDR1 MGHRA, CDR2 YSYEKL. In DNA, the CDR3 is TGCGCCAGCAGCCAAGACCTCGGGACTCCGCGGCTCGGGGAGCTGTTTTTT. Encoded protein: CASSQDLGTPRLGELFF.

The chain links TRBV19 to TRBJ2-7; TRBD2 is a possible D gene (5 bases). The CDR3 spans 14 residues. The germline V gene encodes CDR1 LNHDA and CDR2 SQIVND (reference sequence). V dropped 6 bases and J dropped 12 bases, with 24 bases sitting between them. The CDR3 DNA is TGTGCCAGTAGGGATAGAGGAGGTGTCGACTCCCCGTACTTC. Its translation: CASRDRGGVDSPYF.